The clone carrying this T cell receptor beta chain was seen many times. This specimen belongs to a study of T cells in Graves' hyperthyroidism and ophthalmopathy. The germline V gene encodes CDR1 MGHRA and CDR2 YSYEKL. The CDR3 covers 14 residues. V lost 4 bases and J lost 2; bases outside the gene matches: 5. Regions amplified from RNA transcripts were the TCR beta CDR3 regions. During a first-round RT-PCR of the TCR CDR3, the HTBI primer set was used. TCRdb recomputed calls from the multiplex PCR reads with MiXCR, one row per CDR3 protein. The sample comprises 500,000 to 750,000 distinct CDR3 sequences, roughly 46% of which are singletons, and roughly 8.2% rests with the top ten. Newly diagnosed hyperthyroidism, duration under 2 months, in patients aged 18 to 65.

This TCR was sampled from a woman aged 18-29 years with Graves' hyperthyroidism. Sequencing was done on a sample of peripheral blood or thyroid tissue (not recorded which). The V gene is TRBV4-1, the J gene TRBJ2-7; TRBD1 matches 7 bases. The CDR3 DNA follows: TGCGCCAGCAGCCGAACGGGACAGCCCTACGAGCAGTACTTC. Protein product: CASSRTGQPYEQYF.